This T cell receptor beta chain was documented in a study of T cell changes during pregnancy in multiple sclerosis. Trimming pared 2 bases from V and 5 bases from J, leaving 9 bases between. Looked up from germline, CDR1 is SGHTA and CDR2 is FQGNSA. This CDR3 region has 13 residues. Clones were sequenced by immunoSEQ multiplex PCR, and TCRdb holds only the in-frame ones, with some missing. The sample includes approximately 31,000 clones, 90% of them seen just once. Source: CD8+ T cells from peripheral blood mononuclear cells, taken in the second trimester of pregnancy. This TCR was recovered from a female donor with multiple sclerosis, enrolled in a pregnancy study. J is TRBJ2-5 and V is TRBV7-2; no clear D. CDR3 in amino acids: CASSLNGEETQYF. Here the CDR3 DNA reads TGTGCCAGCAGCTTAAACGGTGAGGAGACCCAGTACTTC.